One and the same sample provided the 17 T cell receptor beta chains below, sequenced in a study of T cells expressing NK-cell markers. TCRdb reprocessed the 5' RACE reads, keeping one entry per CDR3 protein, no DNA. In all, the sample yields about 170,000 distinct CDR3 sequences. Source material: blood T cells: a sorted CD56 or NKG2C T cell subset, CD4+ or CD8+ T cells, or bulk PBMC T cells (not recorded which). The receptor source for this set is a man between 18 and 69 years old in good health.

The V gene is TRBV5-1, the J gene TRBJ2-5; without DNA, the TCRdb call of TRBD2 cannot be checked. CDR1 and CDR2 (germline): SGHRS, YFSETQ. The CDR3 is made up of 19 amino acids. This CDR3 is CASSLELAGGKGIQETQYF.

The chain links TRBV6-1 to TRBJ2-7; the TCRdb call, TRBD1, lacks DNA for checking. Per germline, CDR1 MNHNS and CDR2 SASEGT. The CDR3 spans 14 residues. This CDR3 reads CATAAGLASYEQYF.

CDR3 amino acids: CASSRAGGGTDTQYF. The chain recombines TRBV4-1 with TRBJ2-3; TCRdb returns TRBD2, unconfirmable since there is no DNA. Germline V lookup: CDR1 MGHRA, CDR2 YSYEKL. The CDR3 loop spans 15 amino acids.

The rearrangement joins TRBV6-1 to TRBJ2-1; TCRdb picks TRBD1, but there is no DNA to check that call. Per the germline V gene, CDR1 is MNHNS and CDR2 is SASEGT. The CDR3 is 14 residues long. Here the CDR3 reads CASSKTQGANEQFF.

The rearrangement joins TRBV5-1 to TRBJ2-2; without DNA, the TCRdb call of TRBD1 cannot be checked. Germline V gene data show CDR1 as SGHRS and CDR2 as YFSETQ. The CDR3 has 16 residues. The CDR3 region is CASSERTAPNTGELFF.

V and J are TRBV21-1 and TRBJ2-7; there is no DNA to check the TCRdb D call of TRBD2. TRBV21-1 counts as a pseudogene. This CDR3 region has 15 residues. CDR3 sequence reads: CASSIKVLAPGEQYF.

The genes are TRBV7-2 and TRBJ2-3; TCRdb indicates TRBD1, and absent DNA this call remains unverified. Germline values: CDR1 SGHTA, CDR2 FQGNSA. CDR3 length: 15 amino acids. The CDR3 sequence is CASSLLGGPADTQYF.

This chain connects TRBV4-2 to TRBJ2-2; the D call of TRBD1 rests on TCRdb alone, since no DNA is present to check it. Germline V gene data show CDR1 as LGHNA and CDR2 as YNFKEQ. This CDR3 is built from 15 residues. The CDR3 spells CASSQAGADTGELFF.

The chain links TRBV10-3 to TRBJ2-3; TCRdb reports TRBD2, a call that lacks DNA to check it against. The germline gives CDR1 ENHRY, CDR2 SYGVKD. The CDR3 covers 16 residues. CDR3 amino acids: CAISGLAPERGDTQYF.

V usage is TRBV9 and J usage is TRBJ2-7; with no DNA, the TCRdb D assignment of TRBD1 cannot be verified. The length of the CDR3 is 18 residues. CDR1 and CDR2 from the germline V gene are SGDLS and YYNGEE. The CDR3 is CASSVNPKKGDSSYEQYF.

This clonotype is called medium-sized based on its frequency. This chain connects TRBV28 to TRBJ2-1; TCRdb proposes TRBD1, but this gene call is untestable without DNA. Germline V gives CDR1 MDHEN, CDR2 SYDVKM. This CDR3 has 14 residues. CDR3 in amino acids: CASSPWGRPDEQFF.

The chain is built from TRBV19 and TRBJ2-7; TCRdb names TRBD1, which stays unverified in the absence of DNA. Germline CDR1 LNHDA, CDR2 SQIVND (reference sequence). This CDR3 is 14 amino acids long. The CDR3: CASSIGTGVEEQYF.

The chain links TRBV20-1 to TRBJ2-3; TCRdb picks TRBD2, but there is no DNA to check that call. CDR1 and CDR2 from the germline V gene are DFQATT and SNEGSKA (reference sequence). The CDR3 has 15 amino acids. The CDR3 region is CSARASNWDTDTQYF.

The V gene is TRBV20-1, the J gene TRBJ2-2; TCRdb proposes TRBD1, but this gene call is untestable without DNA. CDR1 and CDR2 from the germline V gene are DFQATT and SNEGSKA (reference sequence). This CDR3 region has 12 residues. CDR3 sequence: CSAVTGTGELFF.

The chain combines TRBV11-2 with TRBJ2-7; TCRdb calls TRBD1, which cannot be checked without DNA. Germline V gene sequence: CDR1 SGHAT, CDR2 FQNNGV. CDR3 length: 14 residues. CDR3 sequence reads: CASSFYQGAYEQYF.

The V call is TRBV27, the J call TRBJ2-7; TCRdb picks TRBD1, but there is no DNA to check that call. This CDR3 spans 18 amino acids. The V gene's germline CDR1 is MNHEY and CDR2 SMNVEV (reference sequence). CDR3 protein: CASRPRWFDRGRGYEQYF.

The rearrangement links TRBV25-1 to TRBJ2-7; TCRdb indicates TRBD1, and absent DNA this call remains unverified. This CDR3 comprises 12 residues. The germline V gene encodes CDR1 MGHDK and CDR2 SYGVNS. The chain's CDR3 is CASSWGPYEQYF.